This TCR beta chain comes out of a study of persistence of HIV-infected CD4 T cells (dated by TCRdb to 2020 to 2022). Background on the whole study: The study isolated CMV- and HIV-1 Gag-responding CD4+ T cells from ART-treated individuals to examine antigen-driven clonal expansion of HIV-1-infected cells. Proviral sequencing was used to assess clonality among infected cells, whereas TCRbeta sequencing gauged the clonality of all cells within each sorted population. Participants had been on suppressive ART for a median of 8 years. Apart from a couple of participants who underwent leukapheresis at a single time point, peripheral blood samples of up to about 180 mL were collected from participants at multiple time points. Cross-participant TCR cluster analysis included under ten participants for CMV and 6 or 7 participants for Gag.

General study outcomes and caveats: Restriction of bulk TCR analyses to the rare CMV-responding cells that actually carried HIV-1 proviruses was not possible. TCRbeta richness in CMV- and Gag-responding cells was significantly lower than in anti-CD3/anti-CD28-responding cells; CMV-responding cells had higher oligoclonality than CD3/CD28-stimulated and Gag-responding cells. Antigen-responding cells were enriched for expanded CDR3beta sequences that were degenerate, which suggests that CD4+ responses to CMV and Gag underwent convergent selection. The study involved few individuals and tested only a limited range of antigens. A correlation was observed between TCR oligoclonality and proviral oligoclonality within the same sorted populations.

Points on this clone: This clone's antigen is unknown. No much larger clonotype is one base removed from it; base qualities were not supplied.

The immunoSEQ hsTCRB assay version 4 in survey mode was used to sequence TCRbeta repertoires from genomic DNA. Genomic DNA was diluted to about 10 ng/uL, and up to 1 ug per sample was used for TCRbeta sequencing. Per the source publication's procedure: TCRbeta data were analyzed in ImmunoSeq Analyzer 3.0, with diversity computed on productive nucleotide rearrangements. Lower-bound TCR diversity was estimated with the improved Chao index, and clonality with the Gini coefficient using the Immunarch R package. Different nucleotide rearrangements encoding the same CDR3beta amino acid sequence were treated as distinct clonotypes. Differential abundance analysis identified TCRbeta sequences significantly enriched in antigen-responding cells relative to anti-CD3/anti-CD28-activated cells. GLIPH2 clustered TCRs by predicted peptide-MHC specificity, both within individual participants and across merged participant data sets. TCRdb provides this immuneACCESS table in a form limited to in-frame rearrangements. Some clones are lacking; in checked studies, under half of them reflect an unresolved V gene, and why the rest are absent is not known. V and J calls plus clone size are reproduced from that table; the DNA served to infer D and trimming. The table for this sample lists fewer than 35,000 clones; around 82% of them were counted only once. The biggest ten clones account for roughly 0.86% of the sample.

This sample's treatment or condition label indicates: suppressive antiretroviral therapy. Lysates of CMV-infected fibroblasts were used at about 10 ug/mL for cell stimulation. Nonresponding CD40L-negative CD69-negative CD45RO-high memory CD4+ T cells were sorted as memory populations depleted of antigen-responding cells. HIV-1-infected adults in whom suppressive ART had been started during chronic infection were enrolled as participants. For at least 4 years, the participants' plasma HIV-1 RNA had been undetectable, below 50 copies/mL. To be included, a participant needed positive CMV serology and a CD4+ T cell count above 400 cells/uL. Before stimulation, PBMCs were isolated using density centrifugation and depleted of CD8+ T cells. For approximately 18 hours, the CD8-depleted PBMCs were stimulated with anti-CD28/CD49d costimulation, a CD40-blocking antibody, and enfuvirtide to prevent new infections. Sorting was done on either a Beckman Coulter MoFlo Legacy or an XDP sorter, and propidium iodide was used to exclude dead cells. Genomic DNA was extracted using the QIAamp DNA Mini Kit for samples with more than one million cells and using the Quick-DNA Microprep Kit for all other samples.

The CDR3 has 14 amino acids, counting the end cysteine and phenylalanine. The retained sequence is limited to the CDR3, 42 bases, with the frame set at the first base. For CDR1 and CDR2, the germline V gene (reference sequence) lists SGHKS and YYEKEE. A distance of 8 bases separates the germline ends of V and J, which lose 0 bases and 5 bases respectively. The sample in question was CD4+ T cells sorted from PBMCs after roughly 20-hour stimulation, obtained from a patient who received antiretroviral therapy. In light of the paper, this sample's cell subset or site label describes: CD40L-CD69- CD45RO-high memory CD4 T cells not responding to CMV lysate. The TCR sequence derives from an adult man with HIV who was CMV-seropositive. The chain employs TRBV5-5 and TRBJ2-2, and the D gene may be TRBD1, 5 bases matching. The DNA reads TGTGCCAGCAGCTTGGTGGCAGGGACCGGGGAGCTGTTTTTT. Its product reads: CASSLVAGTGELFF.